Reported below is one T cell receptor (beta chain). This clone was seen more than once but under ten times. The antigen it binds to is not known. No per-base quality is available; no much larger clone lies one base away. The goal of deep resolution MiSeq sequencing was a depth between 1 in 1 million and 1 in 200,000 T cells, and coverage averaged 10x per clonotype. The immunoSEQ hsTCRB Kit was used to generate the TCR beta libraries. On the authors' methods: ImmunoSEQ Data Assistant and ImmunoSEQ Analyzer were used for data analysis, and V, D and J genes were assigned according to IMGT definitions. Clonality, which ranges from 0 to 1, was calculated as one minus the normalized Shannon entropy of productive rearrangement frequencies. Only overrepresented clonotypes making up at least 0.05% of each patient's repertoire were included in the public clonotype analysis. Repertoires from thirteen age-matched healthy donors in immuneACCESS were used as clonality controls. TCRdb provides this immuneACCESS table in a form limited to in-frame rearrangements. Some clones are lacking; in checked studies, under half of them reflect an unresolved V gene, and why the rest are absent is not known. From that table come the V and J calls and clone size; the DNA was used to work out D and trimming. The sample records 200,000 or so clones, just under 80% of which are singletons. The ten largest clonotypes hold approximately 10% of the sample.

These data are taken from a study of cytotoxic CD8 clonotypes in ibrutinib-treated CLL (dated by TCRdb to the early 2020s). Regarding the study in general: The cohort had about a dozen relapsed/refractory and 15 treatment-naive patients; 17 to 18 were IGHV unmutated. Responses were partial in approximately 24 patients and complete in 2; after median 68 months follow-up, 14 stayed in remission and roughly twelve progressed. The response samples were drawn at a median of approximately 11 months into treatment, with a range of roughly 6 to 40 months. An average of about 250,000 productive templates and around 100,000 productive rearrangements was obtained per sample. Longitudinal samples were obtainable from about 30% of the roughly 86 participants in the trial. Cryopreserved peripheral blood mononuclear cells were collected at three points: before therapy, at response, and at either sustained remission or disease progression. Every sample from remission and from progressive disease was obtained while the patients were still on ibrutinib. Findings and caveats that apply to the study as a whole: An increase in clonality was observed at ibrutinib response, with clonality remaining stable during sustained remission and falling back toward baseline at progression. Public clonotypes were found to be uncommon and were observed to contract or remain stable during treatment; the increase in clonality was shown to reflect expansion of private clonotypes at ibrutinib response. Baseline clonality was found to be higher than that of age-matched healthy donors and was strongly correlated with circulating CD8+ T-cell counts. Sustained-remission and progressing patients did not have matched sampling times, and lymph node repertoires were not examined.

This sample's time point label indicates: about a year on ibrutinib. Roughly 2.2 micrograms of genomic DNA were extracted from cryopreserved PBMCs for TCR beta library preparation. Longitudinal blood samples from CLL patients on ibrutinib monotherapy underwent high-throughput TCR beta sequencing. The patients took part in an open-label, single-center phase 2 trial of ibrutinib monotherapy. Sequencing was performed on PBMCs, taken after 12 months of ibrutinib treatment. The receptor was derived from a human donor with chronic lymphocytic leukemia.

The CDR3 region reads CASSEVSGTNEKLFF. The sequenced DNA is TGTGCCAGCAGTGAAGTGTCAGGGACTAATGAAAAACTGTTTTTT. The chain was built from TRBV6-1 and TRBJ1-4; TRBD1 is a possible D gene, resting on 5 matching bases. V was cut back by 1 base and J by 2 bases, leaving a gap of 8 bases between them. Its CDR3 holds 15 amino acids, cysteine through phenylalanine. This entry keeps only the CDR3 DNA: 45 bases, framed from base 1. The germline V gene encodes CDR1 MNHNS and CDR2 SASEGT.